This entry features one TCR beta chain sequence. The data were obtained in a study of blood T cell repertoires in COVID-19. Study in general: The cDNA or gDNA used as material had been derived from T cells, B-cell-depleted T cells, or PBMCs.

Germline V gene data show CDR1 as SEHNR and CDR2 as FQNEAQ (reference sequence). Trimming left V 0 bases short and J 5 bases short, with 17 bases between. The CDR3 is 16 residues long. The authors' processing: Amplification of reference gene primers provided the estimated nucleated cell counts. Repertoires were generated with immunoSEQ multiplex PCR, while TCRdb's copy carries only in-frame clones and drops some. V and J calls and clone size are copied from that table; D and trimming were computed from the DNA. The profile shows about 180,000 clones, approximately 81% of them singletons. Seattle enrolled patients during active infection and tracked them longitudinally.

Sample: peripheral blood. V gene TRBV7-9 combines with J gene TRBJ2-7; a possible D gene is TRBD1 (5 bases). This TCR was recovered from a person aged 65-85 years with COVID-19, enrolled during active disease. CDR3 region: CASSLAQGQSKHEQYF. CDR3 nucleotide sequence: TGTGCCAGCAGCTTAGCCCAGGGTCAGAGTAAGCACGAGCAGTACTTC.